This T cell receptor beta chain appears in the sequencing data of a study of cytomegalovirus exposure and HLA in healthy donors. The V gene lost 2 bases and the J gene lost 4 bases, with 12 bases spanning the gap. The V gene's germline CDR1 is SGHDT and CDR2 YYEEEE. The CDR3 is made up of 15 amino acids. PCR employed 60 Vbeta and 13 Jbeta primers. Only in-frame clones appear in the TCRdb table, and some are missing; sequencing was by immunoSEQ multiplex PCR. The sample records roughly 170,000 clones, 65% to 90% being singletons. J is TRBJ1-4 and V is TRBV5-6; D call uncertain. This TCR was sampled from a girl aged 2 to 10 in good health and CMV-seropositive. The sequenced sample was PBMCs. CDR3 DNA: TGTGCCAGCAGCTTCTCGTGGAGGAGTAATGAAAAACTGTTTTTT. Amino acids: CASSFSWRSNEKLFF.